This T cell receptor beta chain was documented in a study of early T cells in non-severe SARS-CoV-2 infection. About the research overall: Sequencing used unsorted whole-blood bulk RNA, so chains lack pairing.

Study conclusions and caveats: Anti-spike CD8 responses were favored in VDJdb matching, and private and CD4 specificities were missed.

This clonotype was observed many times. Its antigen is unidentified. The germline V gene encodes CDR1 MGHRA and CDR2 YSYEKL. The V and J ends lost 6 bases and 8 bases respectively, with 20 bases between them. The CDR3 loop spans 15 amino acids. As part of library construction, unique molecular identifiers were attached to individual cDNA molecules. TCRdb used MiXCR to reprocess the 5' RACE reads, holding one entry per CDR3 protein. The table records 29,000 or so distinct CDR3 sequences, roughly 4.3% of them present only once. The V gene is TRBV4-1, the J gene TRBJ1-3; D uncertain. Input material: whole blood. The receptor comes from an adult who was a healthcare worker with PCR-confirmed SARS-CoV-2 infection or an uninfected control (not recorded which). CDR3 in DNA: TGCGCCAGCAGATTCAAACCGGGCCCTCCGGACACCATATATTTT. This encodes CASRFKPGPPDTIYF.